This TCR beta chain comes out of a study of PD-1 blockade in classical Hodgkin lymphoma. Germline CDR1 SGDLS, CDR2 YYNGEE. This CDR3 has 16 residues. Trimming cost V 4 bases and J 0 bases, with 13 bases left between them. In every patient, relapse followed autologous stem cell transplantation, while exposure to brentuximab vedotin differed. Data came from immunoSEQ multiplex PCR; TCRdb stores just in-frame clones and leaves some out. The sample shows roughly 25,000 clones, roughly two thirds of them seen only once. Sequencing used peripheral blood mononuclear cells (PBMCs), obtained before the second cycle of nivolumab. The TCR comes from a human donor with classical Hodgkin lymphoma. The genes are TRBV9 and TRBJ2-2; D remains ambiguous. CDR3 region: CASSPRLNANTGELFF. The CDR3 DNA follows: TGTGCCAGCAGCCCAAGACTTAATGCGAACACCGGGGAGCTGTTTTTT.